The TCR beta chain under discussion was sequenced for a study of molecular identifiers for immune sequencing clone quantification. Findings and caveats of the study: Jurkat TCR RNA spiked in from one cell reportedly remained identifiable amid about a million naive cells.

Points on this clonotype: The target antigen is unknown. A much larger clone differs from this one at a single base, so this may be a read error.

Preparation of naive CD8 libraries involved roughly 19,000 to 1,100,000 sorted cells and 10%, 30% or 50% RNA. The CD8+CD4-CCR7+CD45RA+ phenotype defined the sorted naive CD8 T cells. This CDR3 has 15 amino acids. Looked up from germline, CDR1 is SGDLS and CDR2 is YYNGEE. MiXCR was run by TCRdb on the PCR reads, yielding one entry per CDR3 protein. The profile shows about 640,000 distinct CDR3 sequences, about 20% of them singletons. This clonotype was obtained from a human donor in good health. Some libraries in this study had Jurkat cell RNA spiked in. The chain is built from TRBV9 and TRBJ2-2, with D possibly being TRBD2 (5 bases). Sequenced sample: naive CD8+ T cells from blood, with Jurkat cell RNA spiked in. Subset meaning: FACS-sorted CD8+CD4-CCR7+CD45RA+ naive T cells. The CDR3 bases are TGTGCCAGCAGCGTAGGGAGCGGCTACACCGAGGAGCTGTTTTTT. As protein: CASSVGSGYTEELFF.